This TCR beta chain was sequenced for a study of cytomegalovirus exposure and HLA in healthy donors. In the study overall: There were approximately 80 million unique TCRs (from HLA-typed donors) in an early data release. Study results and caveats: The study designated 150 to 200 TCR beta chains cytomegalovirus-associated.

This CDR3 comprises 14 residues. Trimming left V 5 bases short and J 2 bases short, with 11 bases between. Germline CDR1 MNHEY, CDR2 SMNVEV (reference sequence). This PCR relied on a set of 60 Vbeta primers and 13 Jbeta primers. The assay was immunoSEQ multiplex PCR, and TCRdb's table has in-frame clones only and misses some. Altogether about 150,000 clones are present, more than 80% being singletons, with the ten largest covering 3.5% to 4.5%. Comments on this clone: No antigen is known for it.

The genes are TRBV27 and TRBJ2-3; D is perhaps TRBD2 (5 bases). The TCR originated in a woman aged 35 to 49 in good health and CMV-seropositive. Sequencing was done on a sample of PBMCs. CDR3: CASSHQDSTDTQYF. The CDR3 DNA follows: TGTGCCAGCAGTCACCAGGACTCCACAGATACGCAGTATTTT.